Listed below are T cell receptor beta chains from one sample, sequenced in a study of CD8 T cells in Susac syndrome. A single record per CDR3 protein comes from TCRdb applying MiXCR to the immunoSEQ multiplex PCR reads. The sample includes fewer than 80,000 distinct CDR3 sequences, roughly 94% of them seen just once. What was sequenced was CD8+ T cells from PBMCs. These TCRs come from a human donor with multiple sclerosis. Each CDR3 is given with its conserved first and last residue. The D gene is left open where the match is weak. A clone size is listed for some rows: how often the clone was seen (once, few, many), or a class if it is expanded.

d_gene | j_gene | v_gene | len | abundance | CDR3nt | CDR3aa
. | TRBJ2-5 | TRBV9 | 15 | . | TGTGCCAGCAGCGTAGAACAGGGAGGCCAAGAGACCCAGTACTTC | CASSVEQGGQETQYF
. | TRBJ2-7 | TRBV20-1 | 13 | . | TGCAGTGCTAGAGTTCGGGGTCTGCACGAGCAGTACTTC | CSARVRGLHEQYF
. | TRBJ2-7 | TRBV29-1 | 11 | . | TGCAGCGTTGTTATCTCCTACGAGCAGTACTTC | CSVVISYEQYF
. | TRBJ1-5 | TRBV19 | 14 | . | TGTGCCAGTAGTGCCGGACAGTACAATCAGCCCCAGCATTTT | CASSAGQYNQPQHF
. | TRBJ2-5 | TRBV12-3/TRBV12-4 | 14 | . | TGTGCCAGCGGGGACTTTTCCGGGGAAGAGACCCAGTACTTC | CASGDFSGEETQYF
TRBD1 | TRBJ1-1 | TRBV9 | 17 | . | TGTGCCAGCAGTCCCCCGCCCGGGACAGGGAAGTACGGGGAAGCTTTCTTT | CASSPPPGTGKYGEAFF
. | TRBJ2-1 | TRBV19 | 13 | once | TGTGCCAGCAGCTTGAGTATCGCGAATGAGCAGTTCTTC | CASSLSIANEQFF
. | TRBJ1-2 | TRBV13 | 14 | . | TGTGCCAGCAGCTCGGCAGGGGAGTCCTATGGCTACACCTTC | CASSSAGESYGYTF
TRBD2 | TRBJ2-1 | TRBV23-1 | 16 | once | TGCGCCAGCAGTCAATCTAGGGCTAGCGGGGCTAATGAGCAGTTCTTC | CASSQSRASGANEQFF
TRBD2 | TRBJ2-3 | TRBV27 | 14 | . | TGTGCCAGCAGTCCCAGACTAGCAACAGATACGCAGTATTTT | CASSPRLATDTQYF
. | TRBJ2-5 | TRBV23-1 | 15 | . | TGCGCCAGCAGTCAATATCTCCAGGGTCCCGGGGCCCAGTACTTC | CASSQYLQGPGAQYF
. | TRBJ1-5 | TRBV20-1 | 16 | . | TGCAGTTCTAGACCTAGGCGGACCGACTATTTACAGCCCCAGCATTTT | CSSRPRRTDYLQPQHF
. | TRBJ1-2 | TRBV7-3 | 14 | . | TGTGCCAGCAGCTTAACACAGGGACATTATGGCTACACCTTC | CASSLTQGHYGYTF
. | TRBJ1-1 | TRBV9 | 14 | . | TGTGCCAGCAGTAGCGCAGGGTGGCTGGATGAAGCTTTCTTT | CASSSAGWLDEAFF
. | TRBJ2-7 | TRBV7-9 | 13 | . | TGTGCCAGCAGCCCGAGGGACCTCTACGAGCAGTACTTC | CASSPRDLYEQYF
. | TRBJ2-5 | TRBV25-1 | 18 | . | TGTGCCAGCAGGGACAAGGAGGGGGCTACAACTGGACAAGAGACCCAGTACTTC | CASRDKEGATTGQETQYF
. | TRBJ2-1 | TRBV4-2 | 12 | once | TGTGCCAGCAGCCTAAATTACAATGAGCAGTTCTTC | CASSLNYNEQFF
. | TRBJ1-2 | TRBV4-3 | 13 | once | TGCGCCAGCAGCCAAGCCCTATCATATGGCTACACCTTC | CASSQALSYGYTF
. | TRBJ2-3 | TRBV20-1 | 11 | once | TGCAGTGCTAGAGACGAGGTTACGCAGTATTTT | CSARDEVTQYF
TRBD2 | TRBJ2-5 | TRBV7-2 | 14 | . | TGTGCCAGCAGCTTACTAGCGGGAGAAGAGACCCAGTACTTC | CASSLLAGEETQYF
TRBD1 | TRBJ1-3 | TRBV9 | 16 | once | TGTGCCAGCAGCGGCAACAGAACAGGGGGTGGAAACACCATATATTTT | CASSGNRTGGGNTIYF
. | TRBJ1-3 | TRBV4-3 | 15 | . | TGCGCCAGCAGCCAAGCCCAGGCCTCTGGAAACACCATATATTTT | CASSQAQASGNTIYF
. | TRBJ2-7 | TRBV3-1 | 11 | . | TGTGCCAGCAGGGGTTCGGCCAAGCAGTACTTC | CASRGSAKQYF
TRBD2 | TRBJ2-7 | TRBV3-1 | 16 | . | TGTGCCAGCAGCCAAGATGCCCCGGGGGGGCTGCACGAGCAGTACTTC | CASSQDAPGGLHEQYF
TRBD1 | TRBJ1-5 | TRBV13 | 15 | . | TGTGCCAGCAGCGAAAGGACAGGGTCCAATCAGCCCCAGCATTTT | CASSERTGSNQPQHF
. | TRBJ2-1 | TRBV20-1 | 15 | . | TGCAGTGCTAGAGATGAGCGGGCCTTCCCCAATGAGCAGTTCTTC | CSARDERAFPNEQFF